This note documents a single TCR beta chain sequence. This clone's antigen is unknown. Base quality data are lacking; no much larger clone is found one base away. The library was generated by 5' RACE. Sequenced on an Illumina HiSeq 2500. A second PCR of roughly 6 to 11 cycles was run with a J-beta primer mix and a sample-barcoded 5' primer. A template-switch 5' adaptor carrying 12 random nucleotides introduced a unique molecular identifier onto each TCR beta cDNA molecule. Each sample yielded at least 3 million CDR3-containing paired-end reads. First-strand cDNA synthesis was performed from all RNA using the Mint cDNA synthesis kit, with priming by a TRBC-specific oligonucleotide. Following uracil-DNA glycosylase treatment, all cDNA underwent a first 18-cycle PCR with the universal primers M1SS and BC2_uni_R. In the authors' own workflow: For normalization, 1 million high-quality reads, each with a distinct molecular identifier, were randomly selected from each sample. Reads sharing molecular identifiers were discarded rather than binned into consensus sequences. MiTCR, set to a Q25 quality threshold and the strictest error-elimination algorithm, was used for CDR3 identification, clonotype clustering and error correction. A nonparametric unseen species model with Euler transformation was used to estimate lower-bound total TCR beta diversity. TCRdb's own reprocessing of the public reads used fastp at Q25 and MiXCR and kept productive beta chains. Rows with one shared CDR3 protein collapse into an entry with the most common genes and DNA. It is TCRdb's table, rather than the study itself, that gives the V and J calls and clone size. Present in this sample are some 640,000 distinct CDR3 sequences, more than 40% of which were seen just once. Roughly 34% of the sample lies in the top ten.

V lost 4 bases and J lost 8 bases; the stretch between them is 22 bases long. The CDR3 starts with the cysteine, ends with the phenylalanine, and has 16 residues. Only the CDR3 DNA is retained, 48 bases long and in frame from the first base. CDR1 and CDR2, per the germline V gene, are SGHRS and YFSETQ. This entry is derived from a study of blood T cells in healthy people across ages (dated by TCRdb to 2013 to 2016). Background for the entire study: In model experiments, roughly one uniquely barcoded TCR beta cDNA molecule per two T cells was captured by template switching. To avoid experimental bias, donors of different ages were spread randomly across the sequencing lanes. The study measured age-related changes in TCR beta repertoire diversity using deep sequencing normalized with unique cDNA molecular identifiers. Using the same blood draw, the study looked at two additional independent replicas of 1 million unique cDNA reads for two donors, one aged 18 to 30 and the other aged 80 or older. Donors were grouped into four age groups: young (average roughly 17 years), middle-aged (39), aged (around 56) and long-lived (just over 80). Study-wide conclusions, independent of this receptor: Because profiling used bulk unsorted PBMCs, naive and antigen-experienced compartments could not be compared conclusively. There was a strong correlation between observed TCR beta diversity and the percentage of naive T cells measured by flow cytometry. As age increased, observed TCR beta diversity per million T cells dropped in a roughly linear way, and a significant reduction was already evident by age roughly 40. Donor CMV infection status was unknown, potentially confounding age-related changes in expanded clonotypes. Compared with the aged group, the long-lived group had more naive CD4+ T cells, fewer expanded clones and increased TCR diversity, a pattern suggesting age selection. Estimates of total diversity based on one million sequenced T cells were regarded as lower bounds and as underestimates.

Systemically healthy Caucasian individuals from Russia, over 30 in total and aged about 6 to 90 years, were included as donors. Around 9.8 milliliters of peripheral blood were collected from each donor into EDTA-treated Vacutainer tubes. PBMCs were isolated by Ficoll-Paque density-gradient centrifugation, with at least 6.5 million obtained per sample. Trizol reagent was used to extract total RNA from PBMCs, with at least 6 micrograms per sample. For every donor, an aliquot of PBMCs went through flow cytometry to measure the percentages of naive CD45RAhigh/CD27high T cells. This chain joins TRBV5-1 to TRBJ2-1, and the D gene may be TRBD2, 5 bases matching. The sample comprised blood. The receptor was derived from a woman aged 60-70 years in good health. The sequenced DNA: TGCGCCAGCAGCGCGGCGCTAGCAACCCGTCAGCATGAGCAGTTCTTC. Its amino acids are CASSAALATRQHEQFF.